The present entry profiles one T cell receptor (beta chain) with its context. Its antigen is still unknown. The data are from a study of cytomegalovirus exposure and HLA in healthy donors. Use of 60 Vbeta and 13 Jbeta primers characterized the PCR. In the authors' methods: An analysis that came later counted 77 million or so unique TCR beta chains, 9 million to 12 million shared. The table came from immunoSEQ multiplex PCR; TCRdb's copy has only in-frame clones and leaves some out. That table supplies the V and J calls and clone size; D and trimming were determined from the DNA. The table lists roughly 140,000 clones, roughly 79% of them singletons. Study-wide results and caveats: A later analysis linked a missense variant in DCLRE1C to the trimming of TCR beta V and J genes. At a 0.05 false discovery rate, a later analysis found some 17,000 TCR beta sequences to be associated with HLA alleles. Relative to equally common others, HLA-associated TCR beta chains showed greater clonal expansion in a later analysis.

J gave up 4 bases and V 6 bases, and 6 bases lay outside the gene matches. CDR1 and CDR2 (germline): SNHLY, FYNNEI. CDR3 length: 16 residues. The V call is TRBV2, the J call TRBJ2-7; 16 nucleotides line up with TRBD2. The TCR originated in a male donor in good health and CMV-seronegative. The specimen was PBMCs. The CDR3 sequence is CASRAGTSGRGYEQYF. CDR3 nucleotides: TGTGCCAGCAGAGCCGGGACTAGCGGGAGGGGATACGAGCAGTACTTC.